The TCR beta chain under discussion was sequenced for a study of T-cell reconstitution after alpha-beta-depleted transplantation in children. Using unique molecular identifiers, the investigators prepared the TCRbeta library. TCRdb processed the PCR reads anew with MiXCR; each CDR3 protein has one entry. The sample contains about 610,000 distinct CDR3 sequences, roughly a tenth of which appear only once. Per the germline V gene, CDR1 is SGHRS and CDR2 is YFSETQ. The V and J ends lost 0 bases and 4 bases respectively, with 13 bases between them. This CDR3 contains 15 residues. In its sample, this clonotype was seen many times.

This receptor was taken from a human donor who donated a stem cell graft to a child with acute myeloid leukemia. V gene TRBV5-1 combines with J gene TRBJ1-2, with D maybe TRBD1 (5 bases). Sequenced here: PBMCs from the stem cell graft donor, sampled from the stem cell graft. The CDR3 spells CASSLEGERSYGYTF. The CDR3 DNA is TGCGCCAGCAGCTTGGAAGGGGAGAGGAGCTATGGCTACACCTTC.